Presented here are 23 T cell receptor beta chains from one specimen sequenced in a study of shared clonotypes between healthy human individuals. Sequencing used immunoSEQ multiplex PCR; TCRdb keeps in-frame clones, though not all of them. The sample yields some 980,000 clones, roughly 72% seen once. The sequenced material came from memory CD4+ T cells sorted from blood. The subset here: CD45RA-negative fraction. The source is a man younger than 35 in good health.

V usage is TRBV19 and J usage is TRBJ2-3; no clear D. The CDR3 is made up of 16 amino acids. The V end was cut by 4 bases, the J end by 6 bases, with 20 bases between. Germline V gene data show CDR1 as LNHDA and CDR2 as SQIVND (reference sequence). The CDR3 here is CASSKGSAKVGDTQYF. CDR3 DNA sequence: TGTGCCAGTAGTAAGGGCAGCGCCAAGGTGGGGGATACGCAGTATTTT.

This chain links TRBV30 with TRBJ2-1, with TRBD2 matching 9 bases. The germline CDR1 and CDR2 sequences are GTSNPN and SVGIG (reference sequence). Trimming removed 3 bases from V and 7 bases from J; junction bases left unmatched: 7. The CDR3 runs to 14 residues. The CDR3 reads CAWRSGTSWNEQFF. The CDR3 DNA reads as TGTGCCTGGAGATCCGGGACTAGCTGGAATGAGCAGTTCTTC.

This clone was observed a few times. This chain joins TRBV25-1 and TRBJ2-3, with 9 bases aligning to TRBD1. The V gene end was trimmed by 6 bases and the J gene end by 3 bases; junction bases not matched to a gene: 4. From germline, CDR1 is MGHDK and CDR2 SYGVNS. This CDR3 is 14 amino acids long. CDR3 sequence (DNA): TGTGCCAGCAGCAGGACAGGGGTAACAGATACGCAGTATTTT. This gives the protein CASSRTGVTDTQYF.

The chain uses TRBV2 and TRBJ2-7; no firm D call. CDR1 SNHLY and CDR2 FYNNEI come from the germline V gene. The CDR3 loop spans 10 amino acids. The V and J ends lost 4 bases and 5 bases respectively, with 3 bases between them. CDR3 loop: CASSANEQYF. CDR3 in DNA: TGTGCCAGCAGTGCAAACGAGCAGTACTTC. Drawing the rest from reference TRBV2 and TRBJ2-7, the complete variable domain is EPEVTQTPSHQVTQMGQEVILRCVPISNHLYFYWYRQILGQKVEFLVSFYNNEISEKSEIFDDQFSVERPDGSNFTLKIRSTKLEDSAMYFCASSANEQYFGPGTRLTVT.

V usage is TRBV5-4 and J usage is TRBJ1-6, with 7 bases lining up with TRBD1. In germline, CDR1 is SGHNT, CDR2 YYREEE (reference sequence). The CDR3 has 15 residues. Trimming at V came to 6 bases and at J to 7 bases, leaving 10 bases not matched to a gene. This chain's CDR3 is CASTKGGAANSPLHF. In DNA form, the CDR3 reads TGTGCCAGCACCAAAGGGGGCGCGGCAAATTCACCCCTCCACTTT.

J is TRBJ2-5 and V is TRBV10-3, with 8 bases aligning to TRBD1. Trimming cost V 8 bases and J 5 bases; bases outside gene matches: 1. Germline CDR1 ENHRY, CDR2 SYGVKD. The CDR3 is 11 amino acids. CDR3 sequence (DNA): TGTGCCATCGGGACAGGCGAGACCCAGTACTTC. It translates to CAIGTGETQYF.

The chain links TRBV5-1 to TRBJ2-5; 12 nucleotides line up with TRBD2. This CDR3 spans 16 amino acids. The germline V gene encodes CDR1 SGHRS and CDR2 YFSETQ. V was clipped by 4 bases and J by 5 bases; unmatched bases: 9. The CDR3 DNA is TGCGCCAGCAGCCGAGGGACTAGCGGGTCCTGGGAGACCCAGTACTTC. It codes for CASSRGTSGSWETQYF.

The CDR3 DNA sequence: TGTGCCAGCAGCTCCCATACCGGGAGGACAACCTACAATGAGCAGTTCTTC. Its translation: CASSSHTGRTTYNEQFF. The chain combines TRBV14 with TRBJ2-1, with 7 positions matching TRBD2. This CDR3 is built from 17 residues. J was trimmed by 2 bases and V by 5 bases; bases with no gene match: 12. Germline V CDR1 and CDR2: SGHDN, FVKESK.

This chain links TRBV29-1 with TRBJ2-1; weak D call: TRBD2 (5 bases). Germline CDR1 is SQVTM and CDR2 is ANQGSEA. Trimming took 5 bases from V and 0 from J, leaving 8 bases between them. The CDR3 is 13 residues long. The CDR3 coding sequence is TGCAGCGTTCCAGCGGACTCCTACAATGAGCAGTTCTTC. The encoded protein is CSVPADSYNEQFF.

J is TRBJ1-2 and V is TRBV21-1; the D call of TRBD1 is as the table states it, not checked on the DNA. TRBV21-1 is a pseudogene segment. The CDR3 totals 13 residues. The CDR3 spells CASSGTANYGYTF. DNA for the CDR3: TGTGCCAGCAGCGGGACAGCAAACTATGGCTACACCTTC.

This chain links TRBV4-1 with TRBJ2-1; 8 bases are a match to TRBD1. The V gene end was trimmed by 5 bases and the J gene end by 0 bases; junction bases not matched to a gene: 6. Germline V lookup: CDR1 MGHRA, CDR2 YSYEKL. This CDR3 spans 16 amino acids. The CDR3 loop is CASSYNTGGSYNEQFF. The CDR3 DNA sequence: TGCGCCAGCAGCTATAATACAGGGGGCTCCTACAATGAGCAGTTCTTC.

This chain connects TRBV19 to TRBJ2-3, with D unresolved. The CDR3 loop spans 14 amino acids. Per germline, CDR1 LNHDA and CDR2 SQIVND (reference sequence). V was cut by 3 bases and J by 4 bases, with 11 bases left in between. The CDR3: CASSIPEFPDTQYF. The CDR3 DNA reads as TGTGCCAGTAGTATCCCAGAGTTCCCAGATACGCAGTATTTT.

The rearrangement joins TRBV10-3 to TRBJ1-1, with no clear D. Germline V gene lookup returns CDR1 ENHRY and CDR2 SYGVKD. The CDR3 has 16 amino acids. Trimming removed 0 bases from V and 3 bases from J, with 14 bases in between. The CDR3: CAISESGLGRDTEAFF. CDR3 nucleotides: TGTGCCATCAGTGAGTCCGGGTTAGGGAGGGACACTGAAGCTTTCTTT.

This clone was seen a handful of times. The V and J genes are TRBV6-1 and TRBJ1-2, with D perhaps TRBD1 (5 bases). V lost 7 bases to trimming and J lost 0 bases, with 15 bases between them. CDR3 length equals 15 residues. Germline CDR1 is MNHNS and CDR2 is SASEGT. The CDR3 protein is CASTLQGIANYGYTF. CDR3 sequence (DNA): TGTGCCAGCACCCTTCAGGGAATAGCTAACTATGGCTACACCTTC.

The rearrangement joins TRBV18 to TRBJ2-2; D is possibly TRBD1 or TRBD2 (5 bases each). V was shortened by 0 bases and J by 1 base, with 12 bases between the two germline ends. The germline V gene encodes CDR1 KGHSH and CDR2 LQKENI. The CDR3 loop spans 17 amino acids. This chain's CDR3 is CASSPPGTAKNTGELFF. The CDR3 DNA is TGTGCCAGCTCACCACCCGGGACGGCAAAGAACACCGGGGAGCTGTTTTTT.

This chain uses TRBV6-6 with TRBJ1-5; D remains unclear. CDR3 length: 16 amino acids. Trimming left V 5 bases short and J 1 base short, with 15 bases between. Germline V lookup: CDR1 MNHNY, CDR2 SVGAGI (reference sequence). This CDR3 is CASSPHETASNQPQHF. CDR3 DNA sequence: TGTGCCAGCAGTCCTCACGAGACGGCGAGCAATCAGCCCCAGCATTTT.

The chain combines TRBV7-2 with TRBJ2-3; D gene unclear. The germline gives CDR1 SGHTA, CDR2 FQGNSA. With 4 bases removed from V and 6 bases from J, the gap between germline ends came to 8 bases. The CDR3 is 12 residues long. Here the CDR3 reads CASSSTTDTQYF. The CDR3 DNA reads as TGTGCCAGCAGCTCAACTACGGATACGCAGTATTTT.

The V call is TRBV28, the J call TRBJ2-7; no clear D gene. Trimming stripped 7 bases from V and 2 bases from J, with 9 bases between. The CDR3 has 12 amino acids. CDR1 and CDR2 (germline): MDHEN, SYDVKM. The CDR3 region has the DNA TGTGCCAGCAATGAAGGGACCTACGAGCAGTACTTC. Encoded protein: CASNEGTYEQYF.

The J gene is TRBJ2-3, the V gene TRBV2; D perhaps matches TRBD2 (5 bases). With 3 bases removed from V and 0 bases from J, the gap between germline ends came to 13 bases. Germline V CDR1 and CDR2: SNHLY, FYNNEI. This CDR3 is 16 amino acids long. In DNA, the CDR3 is TGTGCCAGCAGTGATGTGGACTTTACTAGCACAGATACGCAGTATTTT. This codes for CASSDVDFTSTDTQYF.

This clone was detected only once. The chain combines TRBV5-1 with TRBJ2-1, with 8 bases fitting TRBD2. The CDR3 contains 16 residues. V lost 0 bases and J lost 7; bases outside the gene matches: 9. In germline, CDR1 is SGHRS, CDR2 YFSETQ. CDR3 nucleotides: TGCGCCAGCAGCTTGGACTCGGCGGGAGGAGGGAATGAGCAGTTCTTC. This gives the protein CASSLDSAGGGNEQFF.

The rearrangement links TRBV7-8 to TRBJ1-6; 8 nucleotides align to TRBD1. Germline-derived CDR1 and CDR2 are SGHVS and FQNEAQ. The CDR3 has 17 amino acids. The ends lost 5 bases at V and 0 bases at J; junction bases unmatched: 6. In DNA form, the CDR3 reads TGTGCCAGCAGCCCTAGACAGGGGAGCTCCTATAATTCACCCCTCCACTTT. Its translation: CASSPRQGSSYNSPLHF.

This chain links TRBV30 with TRBJ2-4, with TRBD1 identical over 9 bases. Trimming at V came to 4 bases and at J to 6 bases, leaving 4 bases not matched to a gene. Germline V gene data show CDR1 as GTSNPN and CDR2 as SVGIG (reference sequence). The CDR3 consists of 13 residues. CDR3 sequence: CAWMGQGANIQYF. The CDR3 DNA is TGTGCCTGGATGGGACAGGGAGCAAACATTCAGTACTTC.

This clone was seen only once. The rearrangement joins TRBV9 to TRBJ2-3; a possible D gene is TRBD1 (5 bases). CDR1 is SGDLS and CDR2 is YYNGEE in the germline V gene. The V end lost 1 base, the J end lost 2 bases, and 11 bases lay between the germline ends. This CDR3 region has 15 residues. The CDR3 region is CASSVSAGSTDTQYF. In nucleotides, the CDR3 is TGTGCCAGCAGCGTAAGCGCAGGGTCCACAGATACGCAGTATTTT.